This TCR beta chain was profiled in a study of cytomegalovirus exposure and HLA in healthy donors. The study, taken as a whole, reports: The investigators catalogued 150 or so TCR beta chains as cytomegalovirus-associated. Earlier analysis yielded a pattern in which most TCR beta V segments were productive about 87% or about 30% of the time. TRBV6-2, TRBV6-3 and other indistinguishable V segments were excluded.

PCR primers comprised 60 Vbeta and 13 Jbeta primers. TCRdb keeps only in-frame clones here, not all; method: immunoSEQ multiplex PCR. The table records 62,000 or so clones, more than 75% of them present only once. With regard to this clone: The antigen remains unidentified.

The germline V gene has CDR1 MNHNS and CDR2 SASEGT. Trimming removed 7 bases at V and 6 bases at J, with 12 bases between. This CDR3 spans 13 amino acids. This sequence originates from a man aged 18 to 29 in good health and CMV-seronegative. Sequenced input: PBMCs. The V gene is TRBV6-1, the J gene TRBJ1-4; D possibly corresponds to TRBD1 (6 bases). The CDR3 nucleotides are TGTGCCAGCACTCAGGGGTGGGATGAAAAACTGTTTTTT. Protein sequence: CASTQGWDEKLFF.